This T cell receptor beta chain was identified during a study of CD8+ T cells in alopecia areata. Specified treatment: oral pan-JAK inhibitor, 5-10 mg twice daily. cDNA prepared by RNA extraction and subsequent reverse transcription served as the template for sequencing. Method: immunoSEQ multiplex PCR; TCRdb's copy keeps in-frame clones and lacks some. This table has a few hundred thousand clones, about three fifths appearing once. Findings and caveats of the study: Possibly because of HLA-related factors, TCR sharing was less clear across patients than in mice.

With regard to this clone: Its antigen remains unidentified.

This sequence originates from a human donor with alopecia areata. Here the sequenced sample was CD4+ T cells sorted from blood, taken at roughly week 52, from a patient treated with tofacitinib.

The CDR3 bases are TGCGCCAGCAGCCAAGCAGGCCTGGGGAGCTATGGCTACACCTTC. Its translation: CASSQAGLGSYGYTF. V is TRBV4-1 and J is TRBJ1-2; no reliable D call. The V end lost 1 base, the J end lost 4 bases, and 13 bases lay between the germline ends. CDR1 and CDR2 from the germline V gene are MGHRA and YSYEKL. The CDR3 has 15 amino acids.